One T cell receptor (beta chain) is described in this entry. The method was immunoSEQ multiplex PCR; TCRdb's version includes in-frame clones alone and lacks a portion of them. In the table there are roughly 64,000 clones, more than 90% of which are singletons. The data were obtained in a study of T cell changes during pregnancy in multiple sclerosis. V shed 0 bases, J shed 2 bases, and the junction held 2 bases outside the gene matches. This CDR3 region has 15 residues. Germline V CDR1 and CDR2: MGHRA, YSYEKL. The TCR originated in a female donor with multiple sclerosis, enrolled in a pregnancy study. Specimen: peripheral blood, collected in the second trimester of pregnancy. V is TRBV4-1 and J is TRBJ2-7, with TRBD2 identical over 9 bases. The CDR3 sequence: CASSQERLAAYEQYF. The CDR3 bases are TGCGCCAGCAGCCAAGAGCGACTAGCGGCCTACGAGCAGTACTTC.